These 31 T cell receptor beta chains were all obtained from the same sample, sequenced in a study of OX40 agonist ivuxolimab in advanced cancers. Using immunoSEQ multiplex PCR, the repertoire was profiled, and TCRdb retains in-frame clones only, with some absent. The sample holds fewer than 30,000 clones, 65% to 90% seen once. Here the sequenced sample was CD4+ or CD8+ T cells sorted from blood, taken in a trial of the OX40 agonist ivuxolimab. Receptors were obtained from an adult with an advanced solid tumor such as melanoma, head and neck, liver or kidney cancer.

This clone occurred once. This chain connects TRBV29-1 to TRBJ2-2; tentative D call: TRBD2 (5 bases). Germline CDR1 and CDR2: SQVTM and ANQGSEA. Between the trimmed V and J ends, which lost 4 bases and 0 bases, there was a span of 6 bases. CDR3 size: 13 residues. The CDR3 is CSVVGANTGELFF. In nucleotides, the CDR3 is TGCAGCGTTGTCGGGGCGAACACCGGGGAGCTGTTTTTT.

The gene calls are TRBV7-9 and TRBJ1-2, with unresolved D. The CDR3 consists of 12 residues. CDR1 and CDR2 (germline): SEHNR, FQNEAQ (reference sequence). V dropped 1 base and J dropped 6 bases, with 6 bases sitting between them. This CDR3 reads CASSLGGNGYTF. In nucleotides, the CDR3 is TGTGCCAGCAGCTTAGGAGGGAATGGCTACACCTTC. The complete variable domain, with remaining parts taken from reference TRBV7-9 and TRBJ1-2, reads DTGVSQNPRHKITKRGQNVTFRCDPISEHNRLYWYRQTLGQGPEFLTYFQNEAQLEKSRLLSDRFSAERPKGSFSTLEIQRTEQGDSAMYLCASSLGGNGYTFGSGTRLTVV.

The CDR3, as DNA: TGTGCCAGCAGCCAAACCGGGACGATGGGAACTGAAGCTTTCTTT. Translated, it gives CASSQTGTMGTEAFF. The rearrangement joins TRBV7-6 to TRBJ1-1; D may be TRBD1 (5 bases). Germline loops: CDR1 SGHVS, CDR2 FNYEAQ. CDR3 size: 15 residues. Trimming left V 5 bases short and J 5 bases short, with 18 bases between. Filled out from reference TRBV7-6 and TRBJ1-1, the complete variable domain reads GAGVSQSPRYKVTKRGQDVALRCDPISGHVSLYWYRQALGQGPEFLTYFNYEAQQDKSGLPNDRFSAERPEGSISTLTIQRTEQRDSAMYRCASSQTGTMGTEAFFGQGTRLTVV.

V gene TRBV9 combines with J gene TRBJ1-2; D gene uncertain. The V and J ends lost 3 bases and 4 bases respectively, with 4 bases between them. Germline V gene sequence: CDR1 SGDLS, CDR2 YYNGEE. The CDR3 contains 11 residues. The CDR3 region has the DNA TGTGCCAGCAGCGCTTCCTATGGCTACACCTTC. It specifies CASSASYGYTF.

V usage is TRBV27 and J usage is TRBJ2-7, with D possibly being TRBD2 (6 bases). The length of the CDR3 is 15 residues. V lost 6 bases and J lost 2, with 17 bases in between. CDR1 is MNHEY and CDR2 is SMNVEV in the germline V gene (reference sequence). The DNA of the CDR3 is TGTGCCAGCAGCTCTGCGGGACTCACCCCCTACGAGCAGTACTTC. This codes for CASSSAGLTPYEQYF.

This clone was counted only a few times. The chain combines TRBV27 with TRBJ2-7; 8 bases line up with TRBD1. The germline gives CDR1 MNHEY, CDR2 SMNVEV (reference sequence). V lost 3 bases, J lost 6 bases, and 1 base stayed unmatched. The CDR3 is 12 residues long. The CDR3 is CASSFQGAEQYF. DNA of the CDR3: TGTGCCAGCAGTTTCCAGGGGGCCGAGCAGTACTTC.

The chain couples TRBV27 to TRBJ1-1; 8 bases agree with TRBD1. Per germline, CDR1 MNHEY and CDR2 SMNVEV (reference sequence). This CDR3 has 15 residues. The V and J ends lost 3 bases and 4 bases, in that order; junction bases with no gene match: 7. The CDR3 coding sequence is TGTGCCAGCAGTTTCCTGGGACAGGTGCGCACTGAAGCTTTCTTT. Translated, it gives CASSFLGQVRTEAFF.

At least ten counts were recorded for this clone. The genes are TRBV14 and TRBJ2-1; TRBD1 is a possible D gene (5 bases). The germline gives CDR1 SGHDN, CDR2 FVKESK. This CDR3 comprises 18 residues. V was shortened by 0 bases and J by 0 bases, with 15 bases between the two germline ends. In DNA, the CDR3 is TGTGCCAGCAGCCAAGAAGGACAAGTCTTTAGCTCCTACAATGAGCAGTTCTTC. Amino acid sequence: CASSQEGQVFSSYNEQFF.

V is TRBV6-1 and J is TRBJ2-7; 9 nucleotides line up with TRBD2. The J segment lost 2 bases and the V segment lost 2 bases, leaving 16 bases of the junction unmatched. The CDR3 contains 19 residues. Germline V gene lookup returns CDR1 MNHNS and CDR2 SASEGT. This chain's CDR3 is CASSEFLVLAGTSPYEQYF. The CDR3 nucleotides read TGTGCCAGCAGTGAATTTTTGGTCCTAGCGGGGACTAGCCCCTACGAGCAGTACTTC.

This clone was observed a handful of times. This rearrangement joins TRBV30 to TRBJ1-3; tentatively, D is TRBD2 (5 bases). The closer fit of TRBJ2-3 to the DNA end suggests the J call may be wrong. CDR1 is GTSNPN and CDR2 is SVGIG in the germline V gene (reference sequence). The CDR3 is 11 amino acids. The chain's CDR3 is CAWSVEGTQYF. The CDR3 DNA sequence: TGTGCCTGGAGTGTAGAGGGTACGCAGTATTTT.

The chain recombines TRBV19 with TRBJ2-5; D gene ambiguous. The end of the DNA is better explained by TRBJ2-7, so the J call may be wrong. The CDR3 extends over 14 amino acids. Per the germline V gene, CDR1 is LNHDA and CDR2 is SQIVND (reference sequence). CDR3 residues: CASSTGYGTYEQYF. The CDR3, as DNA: TGTGCCAGTAGTACTGGATACGGAACCTACGAGCAGTACTTC.

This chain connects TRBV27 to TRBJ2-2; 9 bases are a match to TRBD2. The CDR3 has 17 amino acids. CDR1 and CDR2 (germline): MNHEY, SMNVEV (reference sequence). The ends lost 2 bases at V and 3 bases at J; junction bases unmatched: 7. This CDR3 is CASSLVLAGEYTGELFF. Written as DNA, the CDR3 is TGTGCCAGCAGTTTAGTGTTAGCGGGGGAGTACACCGGGGAGCTGTTTTTT.

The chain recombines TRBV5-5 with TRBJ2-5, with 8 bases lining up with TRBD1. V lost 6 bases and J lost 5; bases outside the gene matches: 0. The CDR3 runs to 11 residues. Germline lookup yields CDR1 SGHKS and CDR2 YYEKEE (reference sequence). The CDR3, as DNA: TGTGCCAGCAACAGGGGGGAGACCCAGTACTTC. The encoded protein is CASNRGETQYF. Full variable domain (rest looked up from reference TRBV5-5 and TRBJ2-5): DAGVTQSPTHLIKTRGQQVTLRCSPISGHKSVSWYQQVLGQGPQFIFQYYEKEERGRGNFPDRFSARQFPNYSSELNVNALLLGDSALYLCASNRGETQYFGPGTRLLVL.

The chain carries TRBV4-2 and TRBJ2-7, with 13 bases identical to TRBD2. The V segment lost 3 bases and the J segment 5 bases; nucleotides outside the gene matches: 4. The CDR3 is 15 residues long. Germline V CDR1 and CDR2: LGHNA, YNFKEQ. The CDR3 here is CASSQSGLAGDEQYF. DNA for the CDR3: TGTGCCAGCAGCCAGTCTGGACTAGCGGGGGACGAGCAGTACTTC.

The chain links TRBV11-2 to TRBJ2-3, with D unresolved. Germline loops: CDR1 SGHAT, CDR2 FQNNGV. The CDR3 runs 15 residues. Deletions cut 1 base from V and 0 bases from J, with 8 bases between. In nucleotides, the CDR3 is TGTGCCAGCAGCTTAGGGGCAGCTAGCACAGATACGCAGTATTTT. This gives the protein CASSLGAASTDTQYF.

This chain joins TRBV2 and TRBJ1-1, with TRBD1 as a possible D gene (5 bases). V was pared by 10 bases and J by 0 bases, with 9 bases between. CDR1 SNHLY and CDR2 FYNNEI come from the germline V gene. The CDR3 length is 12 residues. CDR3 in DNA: TGTGCCAAGTTACAGGTGAACACTGAAGCTTTCTTT. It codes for CAKLQVNTEAFF.

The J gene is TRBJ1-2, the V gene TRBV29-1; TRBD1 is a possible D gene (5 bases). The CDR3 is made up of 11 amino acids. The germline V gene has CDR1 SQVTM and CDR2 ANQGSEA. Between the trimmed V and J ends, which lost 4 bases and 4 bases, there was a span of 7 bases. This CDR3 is CSVVRVYGYTF. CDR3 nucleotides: TGCAGCGTTGTCAGGGTCTATGGCTACACCTTC.

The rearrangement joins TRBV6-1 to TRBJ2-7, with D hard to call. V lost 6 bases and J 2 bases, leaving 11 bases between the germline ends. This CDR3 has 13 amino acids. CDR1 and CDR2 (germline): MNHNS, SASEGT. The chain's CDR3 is CASSQVEAYEQYF. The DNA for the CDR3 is TGTGCCAGCAGCCAGGTTGAAGCCTACGAGCAGTACTTC.

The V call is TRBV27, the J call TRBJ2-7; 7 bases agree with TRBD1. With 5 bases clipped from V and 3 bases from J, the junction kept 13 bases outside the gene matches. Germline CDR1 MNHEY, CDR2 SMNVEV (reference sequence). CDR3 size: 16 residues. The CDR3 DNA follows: TGTGCCAGCAGTCCCCTCACAGGGGAAATACTCTACGAGCAGTACTTC. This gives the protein CASSPLTGEILYEQYF.

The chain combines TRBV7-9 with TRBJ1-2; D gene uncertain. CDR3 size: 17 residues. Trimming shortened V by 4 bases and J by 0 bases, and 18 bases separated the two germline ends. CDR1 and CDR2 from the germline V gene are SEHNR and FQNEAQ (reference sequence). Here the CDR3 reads CASSSSLPRTANYGYTF. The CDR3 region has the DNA TGTGCCAGCAGCTCATCACTCCCTAGGACTGCTAACTATGGCTACACCTTC.

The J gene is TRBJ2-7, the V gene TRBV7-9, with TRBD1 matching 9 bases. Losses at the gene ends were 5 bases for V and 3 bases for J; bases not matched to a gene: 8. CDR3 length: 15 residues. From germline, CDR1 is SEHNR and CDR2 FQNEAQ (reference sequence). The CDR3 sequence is CASSAPQGAFYEQYF. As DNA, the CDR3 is TGTGCCAGCAGCGCCCCACAGGGGGCGTTCTACGAGCAGTACTTC.

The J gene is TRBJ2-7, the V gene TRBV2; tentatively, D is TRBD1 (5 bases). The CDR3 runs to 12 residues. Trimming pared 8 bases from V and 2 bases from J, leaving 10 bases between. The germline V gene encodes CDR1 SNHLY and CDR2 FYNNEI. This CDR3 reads CASHQGPYEQYF. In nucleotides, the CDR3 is TGTGCCAGCCATCAGGGCCCCTACGAGCAGTACTTC.

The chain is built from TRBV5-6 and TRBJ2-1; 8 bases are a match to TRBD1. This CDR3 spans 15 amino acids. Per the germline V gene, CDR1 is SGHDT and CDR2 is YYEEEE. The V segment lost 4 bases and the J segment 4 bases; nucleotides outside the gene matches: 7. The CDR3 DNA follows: TGTGCCAGCAGCCTCAGACAGGGGTTGTACAATGAGCAGTTCTTC. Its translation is CASSLRQGLYNEQFF.

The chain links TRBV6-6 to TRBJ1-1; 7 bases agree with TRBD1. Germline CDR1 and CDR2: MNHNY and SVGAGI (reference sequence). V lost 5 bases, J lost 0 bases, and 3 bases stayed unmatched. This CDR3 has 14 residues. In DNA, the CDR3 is TGTGCCAGCAGTCGACAGGGCATGAACACTGAAGCTTTCTTT. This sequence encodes CASSRQGMNTEAFF.

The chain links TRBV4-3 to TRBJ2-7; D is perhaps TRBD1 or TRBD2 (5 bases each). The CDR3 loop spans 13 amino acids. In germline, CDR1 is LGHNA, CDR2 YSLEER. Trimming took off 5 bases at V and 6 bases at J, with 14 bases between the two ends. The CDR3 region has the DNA TGCGCCAGCAGCGGACCGGGACGGGGCGAGCAGTACTTC. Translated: CASSGPGRGEQYF.

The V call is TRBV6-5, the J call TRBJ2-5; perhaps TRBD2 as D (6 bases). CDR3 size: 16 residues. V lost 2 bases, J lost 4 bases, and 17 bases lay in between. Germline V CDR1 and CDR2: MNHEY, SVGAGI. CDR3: CASSYGAGKGIETQYF. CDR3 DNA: TGTGCCAGCAGTTACGGGGCGGGGAAGGGGATAGAGACCCAGTACTTC.

The chain's CDR3 is CASSFAGSSEAFF. The CDR3, as DNA: TGCGCCAGCAGCTTTGCGGGCAGCTCTGAAGCTTTCTTT. This chain links TRBV5-1 with TRBJ1-1; no firm D call. CDR1 and CDR2 (germline): SGHRS, YFSETQ. Trimming cost V 2 bases and J 6 bases, with 11 bases left between them. The CDR3 length is 13 residues.

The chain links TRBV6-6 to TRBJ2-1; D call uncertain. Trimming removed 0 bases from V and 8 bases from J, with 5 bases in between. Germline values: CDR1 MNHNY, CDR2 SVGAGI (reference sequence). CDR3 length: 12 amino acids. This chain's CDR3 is CASSYSWHEQFF. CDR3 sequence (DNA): TGTGCCAGCAGTTACTCCTGGCATGAGCAGTTCTTC.

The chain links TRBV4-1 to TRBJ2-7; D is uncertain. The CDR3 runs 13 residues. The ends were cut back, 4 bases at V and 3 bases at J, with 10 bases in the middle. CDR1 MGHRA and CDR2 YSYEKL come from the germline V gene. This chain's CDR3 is CASSLRTDYEQYF. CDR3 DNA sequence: TGCGCCAGCAGCCTGCGCACGGACTACGAGCAGTACTTC.

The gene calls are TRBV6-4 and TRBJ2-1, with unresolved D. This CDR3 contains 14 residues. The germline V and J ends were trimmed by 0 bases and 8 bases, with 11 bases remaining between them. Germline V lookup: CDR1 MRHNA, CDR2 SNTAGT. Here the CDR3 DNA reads TGTGCCAGCAGTGACTCTTGGCAGGCCGATGAGCAGTTCTTC. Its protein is CASSDSWQADEQFF.

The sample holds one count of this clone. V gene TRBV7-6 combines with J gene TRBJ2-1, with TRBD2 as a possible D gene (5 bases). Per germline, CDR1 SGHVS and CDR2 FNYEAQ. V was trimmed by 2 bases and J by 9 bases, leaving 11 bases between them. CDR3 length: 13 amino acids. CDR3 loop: CASSLHGDSEQFF. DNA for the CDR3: TGTGCCAGCAGCTTACACGGGGATAGTGAGCAGTTCTTC.